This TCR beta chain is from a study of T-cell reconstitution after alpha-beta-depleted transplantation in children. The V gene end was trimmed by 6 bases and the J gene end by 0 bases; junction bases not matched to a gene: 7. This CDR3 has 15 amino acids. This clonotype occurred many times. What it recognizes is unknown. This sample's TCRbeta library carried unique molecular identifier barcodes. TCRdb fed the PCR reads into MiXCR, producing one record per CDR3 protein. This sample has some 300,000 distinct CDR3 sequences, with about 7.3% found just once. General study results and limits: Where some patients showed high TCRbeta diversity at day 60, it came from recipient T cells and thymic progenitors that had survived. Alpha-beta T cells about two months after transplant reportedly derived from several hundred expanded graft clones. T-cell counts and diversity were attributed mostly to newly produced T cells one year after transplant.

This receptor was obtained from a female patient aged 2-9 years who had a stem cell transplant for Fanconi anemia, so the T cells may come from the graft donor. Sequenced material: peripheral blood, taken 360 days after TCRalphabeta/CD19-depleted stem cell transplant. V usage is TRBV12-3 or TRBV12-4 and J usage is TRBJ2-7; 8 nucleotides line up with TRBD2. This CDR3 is CASSLLAAVSYEQYF. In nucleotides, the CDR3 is TGTGCCAGCAGCTTACTAGCGGCCGTCTCCTACGAGCAGTACTTC.